Below, 26 T cell receptor beta chains from the same sample are listed, as sequenced in a study of T-cell memory formation after mild COVID-19. TCRdb independently ran MiXCR on the 5' RACE reads; one entry per CDR3 protein. The table shows more than 400,000 distinct CDR3 sequences, with over 15% occurring only once. Input material: PBMCs or a T cell subset sorted from them (not recorded which). All receptors come from an adult woman who had mild COVID-19 (a few samples of this study predate the infection). Cell type and time point are not known.

This clonotype was seen more than once but under ten times. V is TRBV4-3 and J is TRBJ1-2; maybe TRBD1 (6 bases). Deletions cut 5 bases from V and 5 bases from J, with 9 bases between. The CDR3 sequence is 12 residues long. Germline CDR1 reads LGHNA; CDR2 reads YSLEER. CDR3 sequence: CASSSQGYGYTF. CDR3 DNA: TGCGCCAGCAGCTCTCAGGGGTATGGCTACACCTTC.

This clonotype was detected only a few times. The chain recombines TRBV20-1 with TRBJ2-2, with a possible D match to TRBD2 (6 bases). The CDR3 contains 14 residues. Trimming shortened V by 3 bases and J by 8 bases, and 16 bases separated the two germline ends. The V gene's germline CDR1 is DFQATT and CDR2 SNEGSKA (reference sequence). As DNA, the CDR3 is TGCAGTGCTAGCGATGGGCGGGACGGAGGGGAGCTGTTTTTT. As protein: CSASDGRDGGELFF.

In this sample, this clonotype turned up a few times. V usage is TRBV9 and J usage is TRBJ2-3; tentative D call: TRBD1 (5 bases). Trimming cost V 3 bases and J 2 bases, with 10 bases left between them. This CDR3 comprises 14 residues. CDR1 SGDLS and CDR2 YYNGEE come from the germline V gene. In DNA form, the CDR3 reads TGTGCCAGCAGCGGGGGCTCCGCCACAGATACGCAGTATTTT. Its translation: CASSGGSATDTQYF.

This clonotype has more than one count but fewer than ten. The gene calls are TRBV6-6 and TRBJ2-5; 15 nucleotides match TRBD2. The junction had 11 bases not matched to a gene; V was cut back by 5 bases and J by 7 bases. Per germline, CDR1 MNHNY and CDR2 SVGAGI (reference sequence). The CDR3 totals 17 residues. The CDR3 region is CASSQWTSGRGSGTQYF. CDR3 nucleotides: TGTGCCAGCAGTCAGTGGACTAGCGGGAGGGGGAGCGGGACCCAGTACTTC.

This clonotype turned up a few times. The chain employs TRBV3-1 and TRBJ2-7; 8 nucleotides agree with TRBD1. This CDR3 has 15 amino acids. Germline V CDR1 and CDR2: LGHDT, YNNKEL (reference sequence). V lost 9 bases, J lost 6 bases, and 16 bases stayed unmatched. CDR3 sequence: CASSRDRLWTSEQYF. CDR3 nucleotides: TGTGCCAGTAGTCGGGACAGGCTCTGGACGAGCGAGCAGTACTTC.

The rearrangement uses TRBV24-1 and TRBJ2-2; 11 nucleotides agree with TRBD1. This CDR3 comprises 17 residues. J gave up 6 bases and V 1 base, and 6 bases lay outside the gene matches. CDR1 and CDR2 from the germline V gene are KGHDR and SFDVKD. CDR3 DNA: TGTGCCACCAGTGATTTAGGGACAGGGGGACCCTCCGGGGAGCTGTTTTTT. Residues: CATSDLGTGGPSGELFF.

This clonotype came up a few times. This chain links TRBV20-1 with TRBJ2-5, with TRBD2 matching over 10 bases. V was clipped by 5 bases and J by 5 bases; unmatched bases: 8. The CDR3 is made up of 14 amino acids. Germline V CDR1 and CDR2: DFQATT, SNEGSKA (reference sequence). In DNA, the CDR3 is TGCAGTGCTGGGGCCGGGACTAGCGAGGAGACCCAGTACTTC. Translated: CSAGAGTSEETQYF.

This clonotype has just a few counts. The gene calls are TRBV12-3 or TRBV12-4 and TRBJ2-3; D perhaps matches TRBD2 (6 bases). This CDR3 contains 16 residues. V shed 2 bases and J shed 4 bases, with 16 bases lying between them. CDR3 DNA sequence: TGTGCCAGCAGTTTACTCCACGGGACTGGGCCAGATACGCAGTATTTT. Translation: CASSLLHGTGPDTQYF.

The gene calls are TRBV4-3 and TRBJ2-1; D gene uncertain. Germline assignment: CDR1 LGHNA and CDR2 YSLEER. This CDR3 has 15 amino acids. Trimming cost V 0 bases and J 0 bases, with 6 bases left between them. CDR3 DNA sequence: TGCGCCAGCAGCCAAGAGGTGTACTCCTACAATGAGCAGTTCTTC. Translation: CASSQEVYSYNEQFF.

The genes are TRBV6-5 and TRBJ1-5; TRBD1 might be the D (5 bases). V was shortened by 7 bases and J by 4 bases, with 14 bases between the two germline ends. The CDR3 is 14 residues long. In germline, CDR1 is MNHEY, CDR2 SVGAGI. The CDR3 loop reads CASTAPGQNQPQHF. CDR3 in DNA: TGTGCCAGCACCGCCCCGGGGCAGAATCAGCCCCAGCATTTT.

At least ten counts were recorded for this clonotype. The genes are TRBV4-2 and TRBJ2-7; 8 nucleotides match TRBD2. CDR1 is LGHNA, CDR2 YNFKEQ, per germline. With V trimmed by 0 bases and J by 3 bases, 4 bases remained unmatched. This CDR3 contains 15 residues. The CDR3 is CASSQEISGGYEQYF. The CDR3 coding sequence is TGTGCCAGCAGCCAAGAAATCAGCGGGGGCTACGAGCAGTACTTC.

The chain carries TRBV6-1 and TRBJ2-7, with D tentatively TRBD1 (6 bases). The length of the CDR3 is 13 residues. Per the germline V gene, CDR1 is MNHNS and CDR2 is SASEGT. V was trimmed by 3 bases and J by 2 bases, leaving 8 bases between them. In DNA, the CDR3 is TGTGCCAGCAGTGAGACAGGTCCCTACGAGCAGTACTTC. Encoded protein: CASSETGPYEQYF.

The chain combines TRBV6-2 or TRBV6-3 with TRBJ2-3; D not resolved. This CDR3 region has 14 residues. Germline V lookup: CDR1 MNHEY, CDR2 SVGEGT. Trimming removed 4 bases from V and 6 bases from J, with 14 bases in between. The CDR3 region has the DNA TGTGCCAGCAGTTCCCCCAAGGTAGGGGATACGCAGTATTTT. Translation gives CASSSPKVGDTQYF.

The table lists this clonotype with many counts. The J gene is TRBJ1-2, the V gene TRBV5-1; tentative D call: TRBD1 (5 bases). In germline, CDR1 is SGHRS, CDR2 YFSETQ. V was clipped by 4 bases and J by 2 bases, with 15 bases between them. CDR3 size: 15 residues. The DNA of the CDR3 is TGCGCCAGCAGCCCCCGACGGGGGGAGAACTATGGCTACACCTTC. It translates to CASSPRRGENYGYTF.

This clonotype was detected a few times. The chain combines TRBV9 with TRBJ1-2; D is uncertain. The CDR3 loop spans 15 amino acids. Per germline, CDR1 SGDLS and CDR2 YYNGEE. V was trimmed by 0 bases and J by 8 bases, leaving 17 bases between them. Written as DNA, the CDR3 is TGTGCCAGCAGCGTAGCGCCCATGGAGGAGAGGGGCTACACCTTC. Its protein is CASSVAPMEERGYTF.

Ten or more counts support this clonotype. Sequence at one end of the junction differs from germline and may be a read error. V gene TRBV7-7 combines with J gene TRBJ2-7; the D is unclear. This CDR3 spans 13 amino acids. Per the germline V gene, CDR1 is SSHAT and CDR2 is FNYEAQ (reference sequence). CDR3 sequence reads: CASSFGPSYEQYF. The CDR3 DNA sequence: TGTGCTAGCAGCTTTGGACCTTCCTACGAGCAGTACTTC.

This clonotype was seen more than once but under ten times. The rearrangement uses TRBV20-1 and TRBJ1-4; maybe TRBD1 (6 bases). V was trimmed by 6 bases and J by 6 bases, leaving 14 bases between them. Germline CDR1 reads DFQATT; CDR2 reads SNEGSKA (reference sequence). This CDR3 has 13 amino acids. The CDR3 loop reads CSAEDSSDEKLFF. In DNA form, the CDR3 reads TGCAGTGCCGAGGACAGTTCAGATGAAAAACTGTTTTTT.

V gene TRBV11-1 combines with J gene TRBJ2-7, with D possibly being TRBD1 (5 bases). The germline CDR1 and CDR2 sequences are SGHAT and FQDESV (reference sequence). This CDR3 is 13 amino acids long. Deletions cut 5 bases from V and 6 bases from J, with 14 bases between. CDR3 sequence reads: CASSPNTGAEQYF. DNA for the CDR3: TGTGCCAGCAGCCCGAATACAGGTGCCGAGCAGTACTTC.

This clonotype was seen only a few times. This chain joins TRBV18 and TRBJ2-2, with 8 bases fitting TRBD1. Looked up from germline, CDR1 is KGHSH and CDR2 is LQKENI. The CDR3 is made up of 16 amino acids. V dropped 3 bases and J dropped 4; count of bases not matched to a gene: 7. CDR3 in DNA: TGTGCCAGCTCACCTGATCCAGGGGGCATCACCGGGGAGCTGTTTTTT. Its translation: CASSPDPGGITGELFF.

The chain recombines TRBV7-6 with TRBJ2-5; D may be TRBD2 (5 bases). The CDR3 sequence is 14 residues long. V was cut by 5 bases and J by 5 bases, with 15 bases left in between. CDR1 and CDR2 (germline): SGHVS, FNYEAQ. Here the CDR3 reads CASSPLRERETQYF. The CDR3 nucleotides are TGTGCCAGCAGCCCACTTAGGGAGAGGGAGACCCAGTACTTC. The complete variable domain, with remaining parts taken from reference TRBV7-6 and TRBJ2-5, reads GAGVSQSPRYKVTKRGQDVALRCDPISGHVSLYWYRQALGQGPEFLTYFNYEAQQDKSGLPNDRFSAERPEGSISTLTIQRTEQRDSAMYRCASSPLRERETQYFGPGTRLLVL.

This chain uses TRBV5-1 with TRBJ1-3; 11 nucleotides match TRBD1. With 0 bases clipped from V and 0 bases from J, the junction kept 8 bases outside the gene matches. This CDR3 comprises 19 residues. Germline loops: CDR1 SGHRS, CDR2 YFSETQ. In DNA form, the CDR3 reads TGCGCCAGCAGCTTGGGGACAGGGGGCTCACTCTCCTCTGGAAACACCATATATTTT. Translated: CASSLGTGGSLSSGNTIYF.

The CDR3 loop reads CSVFFAGLAFF. The CDR3 nucleotides read TGCAGCGTCTTTTTTGCAGGGTTAGCTTTCTTT. The chain is built from TRBV29-1 and TRBJ1-1, with a possible D match to TRBD1 (5 bases). V was cut by 6 bases and J by 10 bases, with 15 bases left in between. Germline V gene lookup returns CDR1 SQVTM and CDR2 ANQGSEA. CDR3 length equals 11 residues.

The chain uses TRBV30 and TRBJ2-7, with D perhaps TRBD2 (5 bases). There are 14 residues in the CDR3. Trimming shortened V by 2 bases and J by 5 bases, and 16 bases separated the two germline ends. Per germline, CDR1 GTSNPN and CDR2 SVGIG (reference sequence). CDR3 nucleotide sequence: TGTGCCTGGAGTCGTAGCGTCGGGCGGAACGAGCAGTACTTC. Protein: CAWSRSVGRNEQYF.

J is TRBJ1-2 and V is TRBV6-1, with D hard to call. This CDR3 has 13 amino acids. Germline CDR1 MNHNS, CDR2 SASEGT. Trimming took off 1 base at V and 6 bases at J, with 9 bases between the two ends. The CDR3 reads CASSEVRTHGYTF. The DNA of the CDR3 is TGTGCCAGCAGTGAAGTAAGAACTCATGGCTACACCTTC.

This clonotype was picked up many times. The genes are TRBV4-3 and TRBJ2-7; weak D call: TRBD2 (5 bases). Germline-derived CDR1 and CDR2 are LGHNA and YSLEER. This CDR3 has 14 amino acids. Trimming took 1 base from V and 3 from J, leaving 10 bases between them. CDR3 loop: CASSQAPGDYEQYF. The CDR3 DNA reads as TGCGCCAGCAGCCAAGCTCCCGGGGACTACGAGCAGTACTTC.

The sample holds a few counts of this clonotype. The chain recombines TRBV7-9 with TRBJ2-1, with D possibly TRBD2 on 5 matching bases. V lost 1 base, J lost 9 bases, and 10 bases lay in between. The CDR3 is 13 residues long. Germline values: CDR1 SEHNR, CDR2 FQNEAQ (reference sequence). CDR3: CASSLGTPAEQFF. As DNA, the CDR3 is TGTGCCAGCAGCTTAGGGACTCCAGCTGAGCAGTTCTTC.